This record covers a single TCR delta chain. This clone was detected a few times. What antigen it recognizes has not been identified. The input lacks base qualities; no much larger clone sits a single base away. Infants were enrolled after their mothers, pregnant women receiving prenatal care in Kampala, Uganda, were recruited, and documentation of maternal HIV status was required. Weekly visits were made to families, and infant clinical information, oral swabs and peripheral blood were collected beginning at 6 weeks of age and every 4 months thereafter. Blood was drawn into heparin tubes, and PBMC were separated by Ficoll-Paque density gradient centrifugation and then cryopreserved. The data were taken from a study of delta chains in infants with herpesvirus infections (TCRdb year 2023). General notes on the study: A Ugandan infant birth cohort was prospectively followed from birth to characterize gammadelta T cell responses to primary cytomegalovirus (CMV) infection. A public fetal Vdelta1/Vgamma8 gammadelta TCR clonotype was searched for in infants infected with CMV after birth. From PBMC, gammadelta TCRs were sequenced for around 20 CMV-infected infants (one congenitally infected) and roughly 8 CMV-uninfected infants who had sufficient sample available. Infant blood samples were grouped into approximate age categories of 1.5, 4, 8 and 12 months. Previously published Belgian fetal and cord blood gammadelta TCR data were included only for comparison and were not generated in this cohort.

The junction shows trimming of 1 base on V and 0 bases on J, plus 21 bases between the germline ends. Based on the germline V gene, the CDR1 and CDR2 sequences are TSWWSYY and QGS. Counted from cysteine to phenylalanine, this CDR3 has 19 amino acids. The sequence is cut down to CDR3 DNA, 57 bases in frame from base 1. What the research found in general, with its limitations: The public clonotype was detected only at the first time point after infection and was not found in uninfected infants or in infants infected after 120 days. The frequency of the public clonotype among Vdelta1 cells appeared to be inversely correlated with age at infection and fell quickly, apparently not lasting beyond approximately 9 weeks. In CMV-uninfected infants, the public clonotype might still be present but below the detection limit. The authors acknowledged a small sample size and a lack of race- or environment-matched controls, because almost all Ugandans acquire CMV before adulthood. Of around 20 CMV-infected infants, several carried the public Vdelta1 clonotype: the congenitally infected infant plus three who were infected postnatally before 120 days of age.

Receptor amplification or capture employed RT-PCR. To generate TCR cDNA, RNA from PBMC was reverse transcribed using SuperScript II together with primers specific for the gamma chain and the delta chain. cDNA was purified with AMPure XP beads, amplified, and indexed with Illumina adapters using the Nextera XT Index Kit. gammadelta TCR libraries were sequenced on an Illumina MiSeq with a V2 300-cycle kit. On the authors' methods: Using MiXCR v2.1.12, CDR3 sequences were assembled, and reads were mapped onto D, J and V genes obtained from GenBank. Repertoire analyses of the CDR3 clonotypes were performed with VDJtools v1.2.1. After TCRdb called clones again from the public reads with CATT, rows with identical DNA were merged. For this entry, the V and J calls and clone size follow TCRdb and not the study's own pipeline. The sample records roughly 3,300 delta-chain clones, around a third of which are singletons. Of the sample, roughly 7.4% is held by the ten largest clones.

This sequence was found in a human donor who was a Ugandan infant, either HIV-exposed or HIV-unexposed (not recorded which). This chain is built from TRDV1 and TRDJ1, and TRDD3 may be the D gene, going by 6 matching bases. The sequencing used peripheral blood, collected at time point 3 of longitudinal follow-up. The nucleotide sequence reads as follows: TGTGCTCTTGGGGAACCAATGGGGGTTAGCGGAACGTACACCGATAAACTCATCTTT. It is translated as CALGEPMGVSGTYTDKLIF.